The 28 T cell receptor beta chains presented below share a single source sample, sequenced in a study of blood T cell repertoires in COVID-19. The repertoire was sequenced with immunoSEQ multiplex PCR; TCRdb's copy has only in-frame clones and lacks some. The table includes under 70,000 clones, 73% detected once. Material for sequencing was peripheral blood. The source is a woman in her seventies with acute or convalescent COVID-19.

The chain recombines TRBV24-1 with TRBJ2-7; D is perhaps TRBD1 (6 bases). CDR1 is KGHDR, CDR2 SFDVKD, per germline. This CDR3 is built from 17 residues. Trimming removed 6 bases from V and 4 bases from J, with 24 bases in between. CDR3 residues: CATSPNRDEGMIYEQYF. DNA of the CDR3: TGTGCCACCAGTCCAAACAGGGACGAGGGGATGATTTACGAGCAGTACTTC.

The rearrangement uses TRBV30 and TRBJ1-4; 8 bases align to TRBD1. Germline trimming cut 2 bases from V and 3 bases from J; bases unmatched to any gene: 2. The CDR3 totals 14 residues. CDR1 is GTSNPN, CDR2 SVGIG, per germline (reference sequence). In DNA, the CDR3 is TGTGCCTGGAGTCTCAGGGGGCCTAATGAAAAACTGTTTTTT. Its translation is CAWSLRGPNEKLFF.

CDR3 protein: CASTSAGSYGYTF. The CDR3 DNA sequence: TGTGCCAGCACCTCAGCAGGCAGCTATGGCTACACCTTC. The chain has TRBV13 and TRBJ1-2, with D uncertain. Per germline, CDR1 PRHDT and CDR2 FYEKMQ (reference sequence). The CDR3 consists of 13 residues. Between the trimmed V and J ends, which lost 7 bases and 4 bases, there was a span of 13 bases.

This clone is a singleton in its sample. V usage is TRBV19 and J usage is TRBJ1-2; D gene unclear. V gave up 3 bases and J gave up 6 bases, with 14 bases separating them. The length of the CDR3 is 14 residues. Germline V gene lookup returns CDR1 LNHDA and CDR2 SQIVND (reference sequence). The CDR3 here is CASSIPGLSHGYTF. For the CDR3, the DNA is TGTGCCAGTAGTATCCCTGGACTGTCTCATGGCTACACCTTC.

V gene TRBV10-1 combines with J gene TRBJ2-3; the D is unclear. The CDR3 is 12 amino acids. V lost 6 bases and J 2 bases, leaving 6 bases between the germline ends. The germline CDR1 and CDR2 sequences are WNHNN and SYGVQD (reference sequence). The DNA for the CDR3 is TGCGCCAGCAGGAGAGACACAGATACGCAGTATTTT. Encoded protein: CASRRDTDTQYF.

This clone was seen a few times. This sequence joins TRBV25-1 and TRBJ1-2; possibly TRBD1 for D (5 bases). Trimming stripped 6 bases from V and 4 bases from J, with 12 bases between. The length of the CDR3 is 13 residues. CDR1 is MGHDK, CDR2 SYGVNS, per germline. The CDR3 region has the DNA TGTGCCAGCAGCCCCGACAGCCCCTATGGCTACACCTTC. Its translation: CASSPDSPYGYTF.

On this clone itself: In the same sample, other DNA sequences code for this CDR3. This chain connects TRBV5-1 to TRBJ1-2; D not resolved. The germline CDR1 and CDR2 sequences are SGHRS and YFSETQ. The CDR3 is 14 residues long. The ends were cut back, 0 bases at V and 4 bases at J, with 10 bases in the middle. In DNA form, the CDR3 reads TGCGCCAGCAGCTTGGGTGAGGGTTCCTATGGCTACACCTTC. Protein product: CASSLGEGSYGYTF.

J is TRBJ1-2 and V is TRBV11-2; unclear D gene. Germline values: CDR1 SGHAT, CDR2 FQNNGV. This CDR3 spans 15 amino acids. V lost 5 bases and J 14 bases, leaving 27 bases between the germline ends. CDR3 region: CASSRTETKPPFMTF. As DNA, the CDR3 is TGTGCCAGCAGCCGAACGGAGACCAAACCCCCCTTTATGACCTTC.

The gene calls are TRBV5-1 and TRBJ1-1, with TRBD1 as a possible D gene (5 bases). V lost 6 bases, J lost 1 base, and 10 bases lay in between. The CDR3 has 13 amino acids. CDR1 and CDR2 (germline): SGHRS, YFSETQ. CDR3 sequence (DNA): TGCGCCAGCACCACAACAGGGAACACTGAAGCTTTCTTT. It translates to CASTTTGNTEAFF. The complete variable domain, with remaining parts taken from reference TRBV5-1 and TRBJ1-1, reads KAGVTQTPRYLIKTRGQQVTLSCSPISGHRSVSWYQQTPGQGLQFLFEYFSETQRNKGNFPGRFSGRQFSNSRSEMNVSTLELGDSALYLCASTTTGNTEAFFGQGTRLTVV.

This clone has a handful of counts. J is TRBJ1-6 and V is TRBV2; D uncertain. CDR1 and CDR2 (germline): SNHLY, FYNNEI. Trimming pared 8 bases from V and 9 bases from J, leaving 17 bases between. This CDR3 has 14 residues. The CDR3 spells CASSGSSAGSPLHF. CDR3 sequence (DNA): TGTGCCAGCTCGGGGTCCTCAGCTGGTTCACCCCTCCACTTT.

This chain joins TRBV2 and TRBJ2-3, with D tentatively TRBD2 (6 bases). Deletions cut 5 bases from V and 2 bases from J, with 11 bases between. The CDR3 extends over 14 amino acids. Germline V CDR1 and CDR2: SNHLY, FYNNEI. The CDR3 reads CASSTGTDTDTQYF. CDR3 bases: TGTGCCAGCAGTACCGGGACTGACACAGATACGCAGTATTTT.

In this sample, this clone turned up once. This rearrangement joins TRBV11-2 to TRBJ2-4; 10 nucleotides line up with TRBD1. The CDR3 is 15 amino acids. Germline V lookup: CDR1 SGHAT, CDR2 FQNNGV. The trim removed 5 bases at V and 1 base at J, leaving 2 bases unmatched. The CDR3 bases are TGTGCCAGCAGCGTGACAGGGGGCGCCAAAAACATTCAGTACTTC. Protein: CASSVTGGAKNIQYF.

This sequence joins TRBV2 and TRBJ1-1, with TRBD1 as a possible D gene (5 bases). Trimming left V 0 bases short and J 2 bases short, with 13 bases between. Germline V gene sequence: CDR1 SNHLY, CDR2 FYNNEI. CDR3 length equals 16 residues. This CDR3 is CASSEAGDGRNTEAFF. CDR3 DNA: TGTGCCAGCAGTGAAGCCGGGGACGGGAGAAACACTGAAGCTTTCTTT.

This clone has more than one count but fewer than ten. The CDR3 region is CAWSVRSLPYNSPLHF. CDR3 bases: TGTGCCTGGAGTGTACGGAGTTTGCCATATAATTCACCCCTCCACTTT. The V gene is TRBV30, the J gene TRBJ1-6; D remains ambiguous. The CDR3 covers 16 residues. Germline values: CDR1 GTSNPN, CDR2 SVGIG (reference sequence). V dropped 0 bases and J dropped 4 bases, with 13 bases sitting between them.

On this clone itself: At one end the junction does not follow the germline gene, possibly because of a read error. The V call is TRBV30, the J call TRBJ2-1, with 7 bases aligning to TRBD2. The CDR3 is made up of 11 amino acids. Germline CDR1 and CDR2: GTSNPN and SVGIG (reference sequence). The CDR3 nucleotides are TGTGCCTGGAGTGGAAAGCGGGGCGGGCTCTTC. Encoded protein: CAWSGKRGGLF.

The chain is built from TRBV5-6 and TRBJ1-5, with D perhaps TRBD1 (6 bases). This CDR3 is built from 15 residues. Germline V lookup: CDR1 SGHDT, CDR2 YYEEEE. V was cut by 2 bases and J by 9 bases, with 18 bases left in between. The CDR3 bases are TGTGCCAGCAGCTTCTCCAGGGGATCAAGCGGGCCCCAGCATTTT. Translated: CASSFSRGSSGPQHF.

The rearrangement joins TRBV6-5 to TRBJ1-2; D might be TRBD1 (6 bases). The germline V and J ends were trimmed by 2 bases and 3 bases, with 13 bases remaining between them. From germline, CDR1 is MNHEY and CDR2 SVGAGI. This CDR3 contains 15 residues. CDR3 coding DNA: TGTGCCAGCAGTTACCCCCGGACAGTCCACTATGGCTACACCTTC. It encodes CASSYPRTVHYGYTF.

This sequence joins TRBV11-3 and TRBJ2-3; D may be TRBD1 (5 bases). This CDR3 region has 13 residues. The germline V and J ends were trimmed by 4 bases and 3 bases, with 8 bases remaining between them. Germline CDR1 is SGHNT and CDR2 is YENEEA. The CDR3 protein is CASSSQVTDTQYF. CDR3 coding DNA: TGTGCCAGCAGCTCACAGGTGACAGATACGCAGTATTTT.

This clone was seen more than once but under ten times. The V gene is TRBV11-1, the J gene TRBJ1-1; 7 bases fit TRBD1. The CDR3 is 15 amino acids. Unmatched junction bases numbered 6, after V lost 2 bases and J lost 3 bases. Germline CDR1 SGHAT, CDR2 FQDESV (reference sequence). CDR3 loop: CASSLQGDMDTEAFF. As DNA, the CDR3 is TGTGCCAGCAGCTTACAGGGGGACATGGACACTGAAGCTTTCTTT.

The chain uses TRBV6-5 and TRBJ1-5; TRBD1 matches at 7 bases. The CDR3 totals 15 residues. Trimming at V came to 4 bases and at J to 6 bases, leaving 9 bases not matched to a gene. The germline V gene encodes CDR1 MNHEY and CDR2 SVGAGI. CDR3 protein: CASSSRGLNSQPQHF. The DNA of the CDR3 is TGTGCCAGCAGTTCCAGGGGGTTGAATAGTCAGCCCCAGCATTTT.

CDR3 bases: TGTGCCAGCAGCCACCGGGACTATGGCAATCAGCCCCAGCATTTT. Encoded protein: CASSHRDYGNQPQHF. This chain uses TRBV7-2 with TRBJ1-5, with D perhaps matching TRBD1 (5 bases). The CDR3 has 15 amino acids. Germline loops: CDR1 SGHTA, CDR2 FQGNSA. V lost 5 bases, J lost 2 bases, and 13 bases lay in between.

This clone was detected only once. This chain connects TRBV19 to TRBJ2-4; tentatively, D is TRBD2 (6 bases). The germline gives CDR1 LNHDA, CDR2 SQIVND (reference sequence). V lost 6 bases and J 6 bases, leaving 15 bases between the germline ends. The CDR3 contains 14 residues. CDR3 nucleotides: TGTGCCAGTAGCTCCGGGCGGGGAGGAAACATTCAGTACTTC. As protein: CASSSGRGGNIQYF.

The chain employs TRBV27 and TRBJ1-2, with D hard to call. The CDR3 consists of 12 residues. CDR1 is MNHEY, CDR2 SMNVEV, per germline (reference sequence). Trimming took 8 bases from V and 7 from J, leaving 14 bases between them. This chain's CDR3 is CASRSSFGGYTF. DNA for the CDR3: TGTGCCAGCCGCTCTAGTTTTGGTGGCTACACCTTC.

The chain is built from TRBV5-5 and TRBJ1-6, with 9 bases lining up with TRBD1. There are 14 residues in the CDR3. Unmatched junction bases numbered 3, after V lost 2 bases and J lost 9 bases. CDR1 and CDR2 from the germline V gene are SGHKS and YYEKEE (reference sequence). CDR3 region: CASSLGQGISPLHF. CDR3 sequence (DNA): TGTGCCAGCAGCTTAGGACAGGGGATTTCACCCCTCCACTTT.

This chain uses TRBV10-3 with TRBJ2-5; D unresolved. The CDR3 has 12 amino acids. V lost 3 bases, J lost 9 bases, and 11 bases lay in between. In germline, CDR1 is ENHRY, CDR2 SYGVKD. CDR3 nucleotides: TGTGCCATCAGTGAAACGAGACGGGCCCAGTACTTC. Its translation is CAISETRRAQYF.

The chain links TRBV6-1 to TRBJ1-5, with 7 bases matching TRBD1. The CDR3 covers 16 residues. V gave up 2 bases and J gave up 4 bases; unmatched junction bases: 8. The germline V gene encodes CDR1 MNHNS and CDR2 SASEGT. CDR3 sequence (DNA): TGTGCCAGCAGTGAAAAGGGGGCGCAGGTAAATCAGCCCCAGCATTTT. It encodes CASSEKGAQVNQPQHF.

This clone turned up a few times. V and J are TRBV19 and TRBJ1-1; 7 positions agree with TRBD1. The CDR3 length is 14 residues. Losses at the gene ends were 7 bases for V and 13 bases for J; bases not matched to a gene: 18. CDR1 and CDR2 (germline): LNHDA, SQIVND (reference sequence). The CDR3 loop reads CASTPTGTRGFVFF. The CDR3 DNA sequence: TGTGCCAGTACCCCGACAGGGACTCGTGGATTTGTTTTCTTT.

This chain connects TRBV2 to TRBJ1-1; no reliable D call. Trimming pared 3 bases from V and 1 base from J, leaving 12 bases between. There are 15 residues in the CDR3. Germline CDR1 and CDR2: SNHLY and FYNNEI. The CDR3 region is CASSDSRARNTEAFF. CDR3 sequence (DNA): TGTGCCAGCAGTGATTCGAGGGCCCGGAACACTGAAGCTTTCTTT.